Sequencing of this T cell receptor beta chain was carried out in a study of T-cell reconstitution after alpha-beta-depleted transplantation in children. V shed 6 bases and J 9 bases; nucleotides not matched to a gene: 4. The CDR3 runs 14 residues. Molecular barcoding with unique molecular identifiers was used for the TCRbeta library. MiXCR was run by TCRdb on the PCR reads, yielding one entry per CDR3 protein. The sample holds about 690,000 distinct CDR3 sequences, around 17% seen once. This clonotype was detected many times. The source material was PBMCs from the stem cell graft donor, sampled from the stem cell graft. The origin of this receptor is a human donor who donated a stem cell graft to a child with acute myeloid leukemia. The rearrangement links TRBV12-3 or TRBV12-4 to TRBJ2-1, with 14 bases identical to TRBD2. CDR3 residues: CASRTSGGAPEQFF. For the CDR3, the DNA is TGTGCCAGCAGGACTAGCGGGGGGGCCCCTGAGCAGTTCTTC.